These T cell receptor beta chains were read from a single sample in a study of T cell clonotyping in hematopoietic cell transplantation. The repertoire was sequenced with immunoSEQ multiplex PCR; TCRdb's copy has only in-frame clones and lacks some. The table lists 37,000 or so clones, 88% of them singletons, with under 2.5% in the top ten. The sample consisted of peripheral blood mononuclear cells. These receptors originate from a woman aged 40 to 50 in good health. Some clones in this sample may be carry-over from other donors' samples. Each CDR3 is given with its conserved first and last residue. Each record gives: CDR3 DNA, CDR3 protein, V gene, J gene, D gene, clone size. D genes are given only for firm matches. The listing skips clone size in some rows; elsewhere it reads once, few, many or a size class.

CDR3nt: TGCAGCGTTGAAGGTGGGGAGGTCGGAAATGGAAACACCATATATTTT; CDR3aa: CSVEGGEVGNGNTIYF; v_gene: TRBV29-1; j_gene: TRBJ1-3; d_gene: NA; abundance: NA
CDR3nt: TGTGCCAGCAGCCAAGAAATGGAACGCGGGAGTGCTAACTACGCGCAGTACTTC; CDR3aa: CASSQEMERGSANYAQYF; v_gene: TRBV4-2; j_gene: TRBJ2-7; d_gene: TRBD2; abundance: NA
CDR3nt: TGTGCCTGGGCCCAGGGTGGGGATCAGCCCCAGCATTTT; CDR3aa: CAWAQGGDQPQHF; v_gene: TRBV30; j_gene: TRBJ1-5; d_gene: NA; abundance: NA
CDR3nt: TGTGCCAGCAGTTCCCTATGGAGAGAGACCCAGTACTTC; CDR3aa: CASSSLWRETQYF; v_gene: TRBV27; j_gene: TRBJ2-5; d_gene: NA; abundance: NA
CDR3nt: TGTGCCTGGAGTCAGGACAGGGAGCTAGGGGCCAACGTCCTGACTTTC; CDR3aa: CAWSQDRELGANVLTF; v_gene: TRBV30; j_gene: TRBJ2-6; d_gene: TRBD1; abundance: NA
CDR3nt: TGTGCCAGCAGCTTGGCCAGAGGGGGCTGGTCTGGAAACACCATATATTTT; CDR3aa: CASSLARGGWSGNTIYF; v_gene: TRBV5-8; j_gene: TRBJ1-3; d_gene: TRBD1; abundance: NA
CDR3nt: TGTGCCAGCAGCTTCACGGCGGAGAACACTGAAGCTTTCTTT; CDR3aa: CASSFTAENTEAFF; v_gene: TRBV7-9; j_gene: TRBJ1-1; d_gene: NA; abundance: NA
CDR3nt: TGCGCCAGCAGCTTGGGGTACAGGGACGGAGAGACTAATGAAAAACTGTTTTTT; CDR3aa: CASSLGYRDGETNEKLFF; v_gene: TRBV5-1; j_gene: TRBJ1-4; d_gene: NA; abundance: few
CDR3nt: TGTGCCAGCAGCTACCTCACGGGGGCTGGCACAGATACGCAGTATTTT; CDR3aa: CASSYLTGAGTDTQYF; v_gene: TRBV5-6; j_gene: TRBJ2-3; d_gene: NA; abundance: NA
CDR3nt: TGTGCCAGCAGTGTCAGGCTCTCCGCGAATGGCTACACCTTC; CDR3aa: CASSVRLSANGYTF; v_gene: TRBV2; j_gene: TRBJ1-2; d_gene: NA; abundance: NA
CDR3nt: TGTGCCAGCAGCTCCGGAGGTCCGGGACAGAGAAACACTGAAGCTTTCTTT; CDR3aa: CASSSGGPGQRNTEAFF; v_gene: TRBV7-9; j_gene: TRBJ1-1; d_gene: TRBD1; abundance: NA
CDR3nt: TGTGCCAGCAGTGAAGTCGGGGATACGCAGTATTTT; CDR3aa: CASSEVGDTQYF; v_gene: TRBV2; j_gene: TRBJ2-3; d_gene: NA; abundance: NA
CDR3nt: TGTGCCAGCAGTTACTCGAGGGGGCCGACTGAAGCTTTCTTT; CDR3aa: CASSYSRGPTEAFF; v_gene: TRBV6-5; j_gene: TRBJ1-1; d_gene: TRBD1; abundance: NA
CDR3nt: TGTGCCAGCAGCTTAAATGGGGGGCCCTACAATGAGCAGTTCTTC; CDR3aa: CASSLNGGPYNEQFF; v_gene: TRBV7-3; j_gene: TRBJ2-1; d_gene: NA; abundance: NA
CDR3nt: TGCGCCAGCAGTGCCGGATATGATCGCGAGCAGTACTTC; CDR3aa: CASSAGYDREQYF; v_gene: TRBV4-1; j_gene: TRBJ2-7; d_gene: NA; abundance: NA
CDR3nt: TGTGCCAGCAGCTTAACCAGGAACACTGAAGCTTTCTTT; CDR3aa: CASSLTRNTEAFF; v_gene: TRBV7-2; j_gene: TRBJ1-1; d_gene: NA; abundance: NA
CDR3nt: TGTGCCAGCAGTCGGGTCAGACTAGCGGTATACAATGAGCAGTTCTTC; CDR3aa: CASSRVRLAVYNEQFF; v_gene: TRBV7-2; j_gene: TRBJ2-1; d_gene: TRBD2; abundance: NA
CDR3nt: TGCGCCAGCAGCCAGTTTAGCGGGAGGACCTACAATGAGCAGTTCTTC; CDR3aa: CASSQFSGRTYNEQFF; v_gene: TRBV4-3; j_gene: TRBJ2-1; d_gene: TRBD2; abundance: NA
CDR3nt: TGTGCCAGCACCCCAAATACCACGCCAGAGACCCAGTACTTC; CDR3aa: CASTPNTTPETQYF; v_gene: TRBV28; j_gene: TRBJ2-5; d_gene: NA; abundance: NA
CDR3nt: TGTGCCAGCAGCGTCCGGGGGCAAGGTGAAGCTTTCTTT; CDR3aa: CASSVRGQGEAFF; v_gene: TRBV9; j_gene: TRBJ1-1; d_gene: NA; abundance: NA
CDR3nt: TGTGCCAGCAGTCTTTTTGAAGCGGGAGCCAATGAGCAGTTCTTC; CDR3aa: CASSLFEAGANEQFF; v_gene: TRBV2; j_gene: TRBJ2-1; d_gene: TRBD2; abundance: NA
CDR3nt: TGCGCCAGCAGCTCGGGGGGGGGCCAAGAGACCCAGTACTTC; CDR3aa: CASSSGGGQETQYF; v_gene: TRBV5-1; j_gene: TRBJ2-5; d_gene: TRBD2; abundance: few
CDR3nt: TGTGCCAGCAGCGTAGACTCAGGGTCGAACACTGAAGCTTTCTTT; CDR3aa: CASSVDSGSNTEAFF; v_gene: TRBV9; j_gene: TRBJ1-1; d_gene: NA; abundance: NA
CDR3nt: TGCGCCAGCAGCTTGGAAGGTCCGGCTCCCCCAGATACGCAGTATTTT; CDR3aa: CASSLEGPAPPDTQYF; v_gene: TRBV5-1; j_gene: TRBJ2-3; d_gene: NA; abundance: NA
CDR3nt: TGTGCCAGCACGGCATTATCCTACGAGCAGTACTTC; CDR3aa: CASTALSYEQYF; v_gene: TRBV2; j_gene: TRBJ2-7; d_gene: NA; abundance: NA
CDR3nt: TGTGCCAGCAGTCGGGACAGGGGCCGTAATGAGCAGTTCTTC; CDR3aa: CASSRDRGRNEQFF; v_gene: TRBV7-2; j_gene: TRBJ2-1; d_gene: TRBD1; abundance: few
CDR3nt: TGTGCCTGGAGTGCAGGAGTTTCAGATACGCAGTATTTT; CDR3aa: CAWSAGVSDTQYF; v_gene: TRBV30; j_gene: TRBJ2-3; d_gene: NA; abundance: NA
CDR3nt: TGCGCCAGCAGCCAAGAAAACCGAAGAGACAATGAGCAGTTCTTC; CDR3aa: CASSQENRRDNEQFF; v_gene: TRBV5-1; j_gene: TRBJ2-1; d_gene: NA; abundance: NA
CDR3nt: TGTGCCAGCAGCTCGATCGACAGGCTAAACGGCTACACCTTC; CDR3aa: CASSSIDRLNGYTF; v_gene: TRBV5-8; j_gene: TRBJ1-2; d_gene: NA; abundance: NA
CDR3nt: TGTGCCAGTAGTAGTCAGCGGGGGAGCACAGATACGCAGTATTTT; CDR3aa: CASSSQRGSTDTQYF; v_gene: TRBV19; j_gene: TRBJ2-3; d_gene: TRBD2; abundance: NA
CDR3nt: TGTGCCAGCAGCGGGGCGGGACTAGCGGGAGTAAATGAGCAGTTCTTC; CDR3aa: CASSGAGLAGVNEQFF; v_gene: TRBV9; j_gene: TRBJ2-1; d_gene: TRBD2; abundance: once
CDR3nt: TGTGCCAGCAGCTTGGGGCCAACCGACGGCTACGAGCAGTACTTC; CDR3aa: CASSLGPTDGYEQYF; v_gene: TRBV5-6; j_gene: TRBJ2-7; d_gene: NA; abundance: NA
CDR3nt: TGTGCCAGCTCCCTAGGGGCCCAGAACTATGGCTACACCTTC; CDR3aa: CASSLGAQNYGYTF; v_gene: TRBV18; j_gene: TRBJ1-2; d_gene: NA; abundance: NA
CDR3nt: TGCAGCGTTGTGGGGGGTCTCGGTCAGCCCCAGCATTTT; CDR3aa: CSVVGGLGQPQHF; v_gene: TRBV29-1; j_gene: TRBJ1-5; d_gene: NA; abundance: NA
CDR3nt: TGTGCCAGCACCCCCGGTAGATCTTACAATGAGCAGTTCTTC; CDR3aa: CASTPGRSYNEQFF; v_gene: TRBV27; j_gene: TRBJ2-1; d_gene: NA; abundance: NA
CDR3nt: TGCAGCGCTGGAACGGGTGGGACTGAAGCTTTCTTT; CDR3aa: CSAGTGGTEAFF; v_gene: TRBV29-1; j_gene: TRBJ1-1; d_gene: NA; abundance: once
CDR3nt: TGTGCCAGCAGTTTCTCAGTAGGAGGAAACACTGAAGCTTTCTTT; CDR3aa: CASSFSVGGNTEAFF; v_gene: TRBV6-5; j_gene: TRBJ1-1; d_gene: NA; abundance: once
CDR3nt: TGTGCCAGCAGCCAAGATGGACAGAGCTACGAGCAGTACTTC; CDR3aa: CASSQDGQSYEQYF; v_gene: TRBV4-2; j_gene: TRBJ2-7; d_gene: NA; abundance: NA
CDR3nt: TGTGCCAGTAGCCCCCAGCGGGATGGCTACATCTTC; CDR3aa: CASSPQRDGYIF; v_gene: TRBV19; j_gene: TRBJ1-2; d_gene: NA; abundance: NA
CDR3nt: TGTGCCAGTAGTATCGTCCTAGCGGAGACCACCGGGGAGCTGTTTTTT; CDR3aa: CASSIVLAETTGELFF; v_gene: TRBV19; j_gene: TRBJ2-2; d_gene: TRBD2; abundance: NA